The present T cell receptor beta chain was sequenced within a study of immune evolution from preneoplasia to lung adenocarcinoma. On the study more broadly: HLA loss of heterozygosity: about 7% AIS, more than 14% MIA, around 35% ADC, none AAH. Overall study results and limits: Normal lung had highest clonality; later lesions appeared denser, more diverse.

Nucleic acids came from premalignant or tumor cells enriched by macro-dissection. A word on this clone: Its antigen is still unknown.

Germline lookup yields CDR1 SGHTA and CDR2 FQGTGA. Trimming removed 5 bases from V and 3 bases from J; junction bases left unmatched: 3. This CDR3 is 13 amino acids long. Sequencing was performed with immunoSEQ multiplex PCR; in TCRdb, only in-frame clones are kept and a portion is missing. The sample yields tens of thousands of clones, 65% to 80% seen once. Sequenced sample: FFPE invasive lung adenocarcinoma tissue. The genes are TRBV7-3 and TRBJ2-5; 7 nucleotides match TRBD1. The sequence was obtained from a person aged 60 to 70 with lung adenocarcinoma. The DNA of the CDR3 is TGTGCCAGCAGCAACCAGGGGGAAGAGACCCAGTACTTC. It yields the protein CASSNQGEETQYF.